The entry below gives a single T cell receptor beta chain sequence along with its context. The sample's time point: persistent/refractory GD, antithyroid drugs over 5 years with positive TRAb. Scientists built the TCR library using RNA that was extracted from PBMCs. Library construction for TCR beta used iRepertoire HTBI primers and Arm-PCR of CDR3 regions. TCRdb recomputed calls from the multiplex PCR reads with MiXCR, one row per CDR3 protein. The sample carries more than 650,000 distinct CDR3 sequences, about 30% recorded once. The data originate from a study of regulatory T cells in long-lasting Graves disease. Material: peripheral blood mononuclear cells (PBMCs), obtained when the disease was refractory, from a patient treated with antithyroid drugs. This clonotype was obtained from a female donor with Graves disease.

The CDR3 nucleotides read TGTGCCATCAGTGACTACAACAACAGGGAGGGGGCCACCACTGAAGCTTTCTTT. Translation gives CAISDYNNREGATTEAFF. The chain joins TRBV10-3 to TRBJ1-1; 7 bases line up with TRBD1. Germline CDR1 is ENHRY and CDR2 is SYGVKD. Losses at the gene ends were 3 bases for V and 4 bases for J; bases not matched to a gene: 17. The CDR3 spans 18 residues.